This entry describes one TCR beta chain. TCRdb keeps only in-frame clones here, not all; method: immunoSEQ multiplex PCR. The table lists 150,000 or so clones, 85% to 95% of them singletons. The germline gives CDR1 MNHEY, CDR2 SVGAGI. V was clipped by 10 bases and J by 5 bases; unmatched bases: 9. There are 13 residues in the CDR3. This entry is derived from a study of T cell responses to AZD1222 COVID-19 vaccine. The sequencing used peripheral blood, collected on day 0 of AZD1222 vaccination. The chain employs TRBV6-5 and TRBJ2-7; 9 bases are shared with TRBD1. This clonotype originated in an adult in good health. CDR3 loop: CATPDRGTHEQYF. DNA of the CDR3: TGTGCCACCCCTGACAGGGGGACCCACGAGCAGTACTTC.